This T cell receptor (beta chain) was found in a study of blood T cells in healthy people across ages. The germline V and J ends were trimmed by 3 bases and 4 bases, with 11 bases remaining between them. The CDR3 covers 14 residues. Combining a sample-barcoded 5' primer with a J-beta primer mix, a second PCR ran for about 6 to 11 cycles. TCRdb re-analysed the 5' RACE reads in MiXCR, keeping a single row per CDR3 protein. The sample yields 900,000 to 950,000 distinct CDR3 sequences, just under 30% seen once. The same data also contributed to another study, on T cells of mothers and their children.

This chain links TRBV12-3 or TRBV12-4 with TRBJ2-3; D gene ambiguous. Material: blood. This receptor was taken from a woman in her thirties or forties in good health. The CDR3 coding sequence is TGTGCCAGCAGTTTTATGGTAAAAGCAGATACGCAGTATTTT. It codes for CASSFMVKADTQYF.